The clone carrying this T cell receptor beta chain was detected a few times. Its antigen is unknown. This entry belongs to a study of cytomegalovirus exposure and HLA in healthy donors. Points from the study as a whole: Within an earlier analysis, most TCR beta V segments proved productive either about 87% or about 30% of the time.

It was with 60 Vbeta and 13 Jbeta primers that the PCR ran. Produced via immunoSEQ multiplex PCR; TCRdb's table is partial and in-frame only. The sample shows some 85,000 clones, about 70% of them seen only once. V lost 4 bases and J lost 3; bases outside the gene matches: 3. Germline CDR1 and CDR2: MGHRA and YSYEKL. The CDR3 is 15 amino acids. The clonotype comes from a man in his forties or fifties in good health and CMV-seronegative. This rearrangement joins TRBV4-1 to TRBJ2-1; 10 bases fit TRBD1. The sequenced material came from PBMCs. The CDR3 protein is CASSRGQGIYNEQFF. In DNA, the CDR3 is TGCGCCAGCAGCCGGGGACAGGGGATCTACAATGAGCAGTTCTTC.